The clone carrying this T cell receptor (beta chain) was counted many times. What it binds is not known. V was shortened by 4 bases and J by 8 bases, with 14 bases between the two germline ends. Germline CDR1 SGHTA, CDR2 FQGNSA. The CDR3 consists of 13 residues. This entry is derived from a study of T-cell memory formation after mild COVID-19. Overall study context: Clustering of TCRs was largely donor specific. Study-level results: Clones contracting day 15 to 85 were balanced CD4/CD8; later expanders leaned CD4+.

TCRdb independently ran MiXCR on the 5' RACE reads; one entry per CDR3 protein. The sample holds fewer than 400,000 distinct CDR3 sequences, 13% seen once. The source is a man younger than 35 who had mild COVID-19 (a few samples of this study predate the infection). Cell type and time point are not known. The rearrangement joins TRBV7-2 to TRBJ1-2, with a weak D call TRBD1 (5 bases). Sequenced sample: PBMCs or a T cell subset sorted from them (not recorded which). CDR3 region: CASSSTAGGGYTF. The CDR3, as DNA: TGTGCCAGCAGCTCGACAGCCGGAGGAGGCTACACCTTC.